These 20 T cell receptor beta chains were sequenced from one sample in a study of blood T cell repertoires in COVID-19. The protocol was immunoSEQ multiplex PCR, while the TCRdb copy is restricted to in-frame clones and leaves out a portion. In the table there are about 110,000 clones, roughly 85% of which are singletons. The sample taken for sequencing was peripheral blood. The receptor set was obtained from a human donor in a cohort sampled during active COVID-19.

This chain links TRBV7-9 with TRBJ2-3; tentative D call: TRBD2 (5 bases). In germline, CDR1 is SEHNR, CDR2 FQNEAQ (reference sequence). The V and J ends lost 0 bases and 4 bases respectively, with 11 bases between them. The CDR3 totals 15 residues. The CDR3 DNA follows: TGTGCCAGCAGCTTAGCGTCGGGGTTAGCAGATACGCAGTATTTT. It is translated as CASSLASGLADTQYF.

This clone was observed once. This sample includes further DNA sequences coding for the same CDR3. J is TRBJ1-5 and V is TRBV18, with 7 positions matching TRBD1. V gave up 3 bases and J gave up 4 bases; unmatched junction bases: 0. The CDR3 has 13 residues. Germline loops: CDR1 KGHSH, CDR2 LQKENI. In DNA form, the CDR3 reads TGTGCCAGCTCACCGGGACAGAATCAGCCCCAGCATTTT. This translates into CASSPGQNQPQHF.

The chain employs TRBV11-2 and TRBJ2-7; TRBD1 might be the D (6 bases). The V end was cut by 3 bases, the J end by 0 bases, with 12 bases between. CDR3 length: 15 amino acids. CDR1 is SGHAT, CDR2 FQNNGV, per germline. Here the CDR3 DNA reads TGTGCCAGCAGCTTCCCCACAGGGAGCTCCTACGAGCAGTACTTC. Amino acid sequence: CASSFPTGSSYEQYF.

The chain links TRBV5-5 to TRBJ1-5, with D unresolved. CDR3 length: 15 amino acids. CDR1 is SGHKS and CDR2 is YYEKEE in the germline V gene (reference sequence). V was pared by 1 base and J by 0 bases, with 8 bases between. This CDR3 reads CASSLTVNSNQPQHF. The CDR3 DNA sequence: TGTGCCAGCAGCTTGACGGTAAATAGCAATCAGCCCCAGCATTTT. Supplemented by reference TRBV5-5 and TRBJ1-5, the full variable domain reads DAGVTQSPTHLIKTRGQQVTLRCSPISGHKSVSWYQQVLGQGPQFIFQYYEKEERGRGNFPDRFSARQFPNYSSELNVNALLLGDSALYLCASSLTVNSNQPQHFGDGTRLSIL.

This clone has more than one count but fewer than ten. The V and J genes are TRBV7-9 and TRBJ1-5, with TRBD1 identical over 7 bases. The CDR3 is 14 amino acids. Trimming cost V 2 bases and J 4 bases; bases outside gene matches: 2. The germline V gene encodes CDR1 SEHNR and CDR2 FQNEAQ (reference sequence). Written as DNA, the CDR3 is TGTGCCAGCAGCTTATCAGGGGGTAATCAGCCCCAGCATTTT. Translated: CASSLSGGNQPQHF.

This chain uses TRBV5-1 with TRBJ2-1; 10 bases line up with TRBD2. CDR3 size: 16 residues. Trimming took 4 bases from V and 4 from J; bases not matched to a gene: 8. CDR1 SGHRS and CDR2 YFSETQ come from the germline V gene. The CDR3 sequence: CASSLLTSGTYNEQFF. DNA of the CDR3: TGCGCCAGCAGCCTGCTAACTAGCGGGACGTACAATGAGCAGTTCTTC.

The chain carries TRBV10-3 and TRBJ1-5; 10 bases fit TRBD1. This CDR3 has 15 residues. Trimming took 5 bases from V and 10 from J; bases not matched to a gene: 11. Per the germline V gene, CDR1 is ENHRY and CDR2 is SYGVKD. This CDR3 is CAISTHGTGVGPQHF. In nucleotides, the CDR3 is TGTGCCATCAGTACCCACGGGACAGGGGTTGGCCCCCAGCATTTT.

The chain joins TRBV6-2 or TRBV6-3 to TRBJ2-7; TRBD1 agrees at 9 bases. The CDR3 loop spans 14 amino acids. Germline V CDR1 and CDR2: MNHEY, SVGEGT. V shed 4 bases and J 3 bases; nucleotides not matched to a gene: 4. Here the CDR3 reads CASSFRTGDYEQYF. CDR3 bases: TGTGCCAGCAGTTTCCGGACAGGGGACTACGAGCAGTACTTC.

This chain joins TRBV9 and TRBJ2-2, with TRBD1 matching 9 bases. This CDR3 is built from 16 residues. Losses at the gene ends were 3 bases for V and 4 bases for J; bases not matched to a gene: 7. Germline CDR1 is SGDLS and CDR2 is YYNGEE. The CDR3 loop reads CASSDRGHGFTGELFF. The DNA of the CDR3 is TGTGCCAGCAGCGACAGGGGGCATGGGTTCACCGGGGAGCTGTTTTTT.

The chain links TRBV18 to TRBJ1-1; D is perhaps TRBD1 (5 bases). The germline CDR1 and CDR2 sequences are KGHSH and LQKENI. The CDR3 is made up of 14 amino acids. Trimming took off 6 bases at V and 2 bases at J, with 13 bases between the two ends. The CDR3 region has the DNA TGTGCCAGCTCTCTGGGGGGGATCAACACTGAAGCTTTCTTT. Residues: CASSLGGINTEAFF.

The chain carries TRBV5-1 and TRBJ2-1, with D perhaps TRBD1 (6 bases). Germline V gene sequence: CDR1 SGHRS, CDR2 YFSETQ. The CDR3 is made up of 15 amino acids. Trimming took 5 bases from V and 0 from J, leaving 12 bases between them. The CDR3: CASRSQGSSYNEQFF. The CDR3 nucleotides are TGCGCCAGCAGAAGCCAGGGGAGCTCCTACAATGAGCAGTTCTTC.

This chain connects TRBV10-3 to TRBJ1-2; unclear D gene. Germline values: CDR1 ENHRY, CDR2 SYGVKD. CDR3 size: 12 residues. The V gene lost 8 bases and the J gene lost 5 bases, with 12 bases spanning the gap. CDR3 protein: CAISTAGYGYTF. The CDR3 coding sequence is TGTGCCATCTCCACGGCCGGGTATGGCTACACCTTC.

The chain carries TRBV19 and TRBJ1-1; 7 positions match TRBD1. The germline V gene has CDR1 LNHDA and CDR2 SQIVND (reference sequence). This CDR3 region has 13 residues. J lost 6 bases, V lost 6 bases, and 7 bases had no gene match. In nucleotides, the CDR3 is TGTGCCAGTAGCCGGGACAGATTACCTGAAGCTTTCTTT. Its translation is CASSRDRLPEAFF.

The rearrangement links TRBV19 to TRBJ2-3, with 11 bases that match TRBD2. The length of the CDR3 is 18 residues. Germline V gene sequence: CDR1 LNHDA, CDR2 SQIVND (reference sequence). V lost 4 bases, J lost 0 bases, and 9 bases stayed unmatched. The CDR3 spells CASSRATSGAFSTDTQYF. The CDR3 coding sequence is TGTGCCAGTAGTAGAGCGACTAGCGGGGCGTTTAGCACAGATACGCAGTATTTT.

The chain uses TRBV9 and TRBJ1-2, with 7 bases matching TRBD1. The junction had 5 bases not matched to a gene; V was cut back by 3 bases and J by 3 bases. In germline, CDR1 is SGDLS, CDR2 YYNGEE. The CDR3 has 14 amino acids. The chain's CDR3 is CASSADTGDYGYTF. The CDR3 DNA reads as TGTGCCAGCAGCGCTGATACAGGGGACTATGGCTACACCTTC.

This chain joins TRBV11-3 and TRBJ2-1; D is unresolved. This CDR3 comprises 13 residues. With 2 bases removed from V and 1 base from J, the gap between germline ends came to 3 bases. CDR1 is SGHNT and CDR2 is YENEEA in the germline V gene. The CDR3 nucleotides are TGTGCCAGCAGCTTAACTTCCTACAATGAGCAGTTCTTC. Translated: CASSLTSYNEQFF. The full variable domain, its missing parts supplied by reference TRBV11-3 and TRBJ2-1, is EAGVVQSPRYKIIEKKQPVAFWCNPISGHNTLYWYLQNLGQGPELLIRYENEEAVDDSQLPKDRFSAERLKGVDSTLKIQPAELGDSAVYLCASSLTSYNEQFFGPGTRLTVL.

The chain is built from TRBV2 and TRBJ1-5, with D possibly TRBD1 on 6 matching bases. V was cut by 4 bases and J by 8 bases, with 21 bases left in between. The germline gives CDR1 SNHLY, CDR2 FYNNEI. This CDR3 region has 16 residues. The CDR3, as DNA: TGTGCCAGCAGTGCGACAGGTCTAGCGGGTGGGAAGCCCCAGCATTTT. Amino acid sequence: CASSATGLAGGKPQHF.

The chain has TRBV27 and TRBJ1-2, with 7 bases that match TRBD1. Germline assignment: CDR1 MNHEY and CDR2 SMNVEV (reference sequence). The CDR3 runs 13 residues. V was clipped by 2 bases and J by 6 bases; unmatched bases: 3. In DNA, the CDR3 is TGTGCCAGCAGTTTAAGGGGGCTGAATGGCTACACCTTC. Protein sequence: CASSLRGLNGYTF.

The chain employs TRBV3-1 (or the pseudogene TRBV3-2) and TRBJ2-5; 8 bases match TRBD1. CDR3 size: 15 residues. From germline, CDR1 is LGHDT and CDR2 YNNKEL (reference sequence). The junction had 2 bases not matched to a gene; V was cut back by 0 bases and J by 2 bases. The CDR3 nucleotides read TGTGCCAGCAGCCAAGACAGGGGGCGTCAAGAGACCCAGTACTTC. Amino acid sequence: CASSQDRGRQETQYF.

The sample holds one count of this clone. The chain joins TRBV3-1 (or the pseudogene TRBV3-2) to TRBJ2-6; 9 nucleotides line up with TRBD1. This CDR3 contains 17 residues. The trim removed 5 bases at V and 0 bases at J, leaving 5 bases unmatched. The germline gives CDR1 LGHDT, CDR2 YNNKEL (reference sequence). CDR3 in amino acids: CASSSGTGYSGANVLTF. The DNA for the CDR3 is TGTGCCAGCAGCTCTGGGACAGGGTACTCTGGGGCCAACGTCCTGACTTTC.